A selection of T cell receptor beta chains follows, all from one sample in a study of T-cell memory formation after mild COVID-19. A single record per CDR3 protein comes from TCRdb applying MiXCR to the 5' RACE reads. Here the sample spans hundreds of thousands of distinct CDR3 sequences, approximately 25% being singletons. Sample: PBMCs or a T cell subset sorted from them (not recorded which). The source is an adult woman who had mild COVID-19 (a few samples of this study predate the infection). Cell type and time point are not known. CDR3s include the opening cysteine and the closing phenylalanine or tryptophan. D genes are given only for firm matches. Part of the rows lack a size; the others show once, few, many or a class for expanded clones.

v_call,j_call,d_call,clone_size,cdr3_nt,cdr3_aa
TRBV12-3/TRBV12-4,TRBJ2-2,-,few,TGTGCCAGCAGTTTAGCGAGTCTAAGGACGACGTCGGGCACCGGGGAGCTGTTTTTT,CASSLASLRTTSGTGELFF
TRBV7-8,TRBJ2-2,TRBD2,-,TGTGCCAGCAGCCTATCGGCGGGGGTGTTGAACACCGGGGAGCTGTTTTTT,CASSLSAGVLNTGELFF
TRBV19,TRBJ1-5,TRBD1,-,TGTGCCAGTAGTATAAGAGGGACAGGGGGCGTCCAGCCCCAGCATTTT,CASSIRGTGGVQPQHF
TRBV7-9,TRBJ1-5,-,-,TGTGCCAGCAGCTTAGAACGGAGGGGTGGGAGCAATCAGCCCCAGCATTTT,CASSLERRGGSNQPQHF
TRBV5-5,TRBJ2-1,TRBD2,few,TGTGCCAGCAGCTTGGCTAGCGGGGGGGTCCGATCCTACAATGAGCAGTTCTTC,CASSLASGGVRSYNEQFF
TRBV7-8,TRBJ2-5,-,few,TGTGCCAGCAGCTTCCGGGAGACTAGGCAGGTCTGGACCCAGTACTTC,CASSFRETRQVWTQYF
TRBV6-1,TRBJ1-5,-,few,TGTGCCAGCAGTGAACCGGGGCCACAGCCCCAGCATTTT,CASSEPGPQPQHF
TRBV5-1,TRBJ1-1,-,-,TGCGCCAGCAGTCGGGACGGGAACACTGAAGCTTTCTTT,CASSRDGNTEAFF
TRBV11-2,TRBJ2-1,TRBD2,-,TGTGCCAGCAGCTTAGAAGCGGGGCTGTACAATGAGCAGTTCTTC,CASSLEAGLYNEQFF
TRBV5-1,TRBJ2-3,TRBD2,-,TGCGCCAGCAGCCGGACTAGCGGGCCCCGAATGGATACGCAGTATTTT,CASSRTSGPRMDTQYF
TRBV11-3,TRBJ1-1,TRBD1,-,TGTGCCAGCAGCTTAACGGCAGGGGGGACTGAAGCTTTCTTT,CASSLTAGGTEAFF
TRBV7-2,TRBJ1-2,-,-,TGTGCCAGCAGCTTAGAACTAAACTATGGCTACACCTTC,CASSLELNYGYTF
TRBV5-1,TRBJ2-3,-,-,TGCGCCAGCAGCTTGGCGGTAAAGCCCGCCACACAGGATACGCAGTATTTT,CASSLAVKPATQDTQYF
TRBV7-2,TRBJ2-2,-,-,TGTGCCAGCAGCTCGGCCCGGGGGCGGGCGGGGGAGCTGTTTTTT,CASSSARGRAGELFF
TRBV5-5,TRBJ2-4,-,-,TGTGCCAGCAGCCCCCCCGGGTTAGCCAAAAACATTCAGTACTTC,CASSPPGLAKNIQYF
TRBV7-2,TRBJ2-3,TRBD2,many,TGTGCCAGCAGCTTAGCGCGGGGGGCAGATACGCAGTATTTT,CASSLARGADTQYF
TRBV27,TRBJ2-3,-,-,TGTGCCAGCAGTACAGGTTACTCTAGCACAGATACGCAGTATTTT,CASSTGYSSTDTQYF
TRBV7-6,TRBJ2-7,-,-,TGTGCCAGCAGCTTAGCGCTACAGGGAAACTACGAGCAGTACTTC,CASSLALQGNYEQYF
TRBV7-9,TRBJ2-7,TRBD1,many,TGTGCCAGCAGCGGACGGGACAGGATCTACGAGCAGTACTTC,CASSGRDRIYEQYF
TRBV3-1,TRBJ1-1,-,few,TGTGCCAGCAGCCAAGATAAATGGGGGATGGGGACTGAAGCTTTCTTT,CASSQDKWGMGTEAFF
TRBV20-1,TRBJ2-1,-,-,TGCAGAATTAGCGGAGGCTCCTACAATGAGCAGTTCTTC,CRISGGSYNEQFF
TRBV6-1,TRBJ2-1,-,-,TGTGCCAGCAGTGAAACAGGGATACCGAGGTACGAGCAGTTCTTC,CASSETGIPRYEQFF
TRBV4-2,TRBJ2-4,TRBD2,many,TGTGCCAGCAGCCAAGCCACGGGAGGGCCGGGCATTCAGTACTTC,CASSQATGGPGIQYF
TRBV18,TRBJ1-2,-,-,TGTGCCAGCTCACCCGCCCAAAGGGGTACCCGTTATGGCTACACCTTC,CASSPAQRGTRYGYTF
TRBV4-1,TRBJ2-5,-,-,TGCGCCAGCAGCCAAGATCCGGGGGATCAAGAGACCCAGTACTTC,CASSQDPGDQETQYF
TRBV7-2,TRBJ2-1,-,many,TGTGCCAGCAGCCCGCAATACTACAATGAGCAGTTCTTC,CASSPQYYNEQFF
TRBV4-3,TRBJ2-5,TRBD1,-,TGCGCCAGCAGCCAAGGCACAGGGGAAGAGACCCAGTACTTC,CASSQGTGEETQYF
TRBV7-3,TRBJ2-3,TRBD2,-,TGTGCCAGCAGCTCACTAGCGGGAACCCGTAATACGCAGTATTTT,CASSSLAGTRNTQYF
TRBV20-1,TRBJ2-1,TRBD2,-,TGCAGTGCTAGCCGTTTTAGCGGGGGGCCGGGTGAGGGGTTCTTC,CSASRFSGGPGEGFF